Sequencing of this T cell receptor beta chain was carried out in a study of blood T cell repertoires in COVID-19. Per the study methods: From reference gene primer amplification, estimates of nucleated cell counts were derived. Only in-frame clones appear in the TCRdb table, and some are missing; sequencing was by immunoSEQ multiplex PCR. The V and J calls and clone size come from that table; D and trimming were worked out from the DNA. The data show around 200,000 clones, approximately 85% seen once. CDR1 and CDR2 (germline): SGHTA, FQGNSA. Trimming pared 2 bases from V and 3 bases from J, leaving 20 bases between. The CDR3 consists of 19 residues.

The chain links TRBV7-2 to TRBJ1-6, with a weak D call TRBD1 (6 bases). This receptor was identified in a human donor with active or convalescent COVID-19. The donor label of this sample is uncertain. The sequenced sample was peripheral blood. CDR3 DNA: TGTGCCAGCAGCTTATATGGGGGGGGAGGGGGAGGCTATAATTCACCCCTCCACTTT. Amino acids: CASSLYGGGGGGYNSPLHF. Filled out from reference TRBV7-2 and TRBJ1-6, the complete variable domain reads GAGVSQSPSNKVTEKGKDVELRCDPISGHTALYWYRQSLGQGLEFLIYFQGNSAPDKSGLPSDRFSAERTGGSVSTLTIQRTQQEDSAVYLCASSLYGGGGGGYNSPLHFGNGTRLTVT.